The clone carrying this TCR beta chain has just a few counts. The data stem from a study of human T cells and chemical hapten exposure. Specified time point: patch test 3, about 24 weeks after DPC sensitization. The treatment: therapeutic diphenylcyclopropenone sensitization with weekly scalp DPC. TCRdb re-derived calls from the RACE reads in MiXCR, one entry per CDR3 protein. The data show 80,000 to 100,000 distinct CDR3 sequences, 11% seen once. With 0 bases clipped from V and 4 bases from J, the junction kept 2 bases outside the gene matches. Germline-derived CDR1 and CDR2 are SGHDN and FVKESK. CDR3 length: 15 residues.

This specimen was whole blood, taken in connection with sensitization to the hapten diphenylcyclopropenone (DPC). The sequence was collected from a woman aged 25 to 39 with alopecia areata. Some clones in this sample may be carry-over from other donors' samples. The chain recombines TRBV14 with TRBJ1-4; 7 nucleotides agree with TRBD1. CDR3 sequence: CASSQEQGINEKLFF. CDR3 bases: TGTGCCAGCAGCCAAGAACAGGGGATTAATGAAAAACTGTTTTTT.